Reported below is one TCR beta chain. The target antigen is unknown. Germline V gene lookup returns CDR1 MNHEY and CDR2 SMNVEV (reference sequence). V was clipped by 5 bases and J by 3 bases; unmatched bases: 14. The CDR3 loop spans 17 amino acids. The entry originates in a study of T cell responses to AZD1222 COVID-19 vaccine. Across the study: Recipients boosted at about 4 weeks or about 12 weeks are pooled. Findings and limits, study-wide: Epitopes outside B.1.351 and B.1.1.7 mutated regions reportedly drew nearly half of spike TCRs. Mostly white British, mostly female donors; authors suggested clonal diversity may be underestimated. CD4 TCRs associated with vaccination spanned spike, dominating at 160-218 and 743-854.

The assay was immunoSEQ multiplex PCR, and TCRdb's table has in-frame clones only and misses some. The sample lists more than 100,000 clones; about 85% were seen once. The receptor was isolated from an adult in good health. The chain is built from TRBV27 and TRBJ1-1, with TRBD1 matching 8 bases. The specimen comprised peripheral blood, sampled on day 0 of AZD1222 vaccination. For the CDR3, the DNA is TGTGCCAGCAGTCCTTATGTGCAGGGGGCTATCGACACTGAAGCTTTCTTT. Its translation is CASSPYVQGAIDTEAFF.